This entry concerns a single T cell receptor beta chain. As yet, its antigen is unknown. Germline V CDR1 and CDR2: SQVTM, ANQGSEA. The CDR3 is 13 residues long. V was trimmed by 2 bases and J by 6 bases, leaving 10 bases between them. This sample was included in a study of blood T cells in healthy people across ages. Findings and limits, study-wide: The authors considered diversity estimates from one million T cells to be underestimates.

Using a J-beta primer mix together with a sample-barcoded 5' primer, a second PCR was run for about 6 to 12 cycles. TCRdb called the 5' RACE reads again in MiXCR, with one record for every CDR3 protein. The sample has roughly 1 million distinct CDR3 sequences, almost 25% seen once. The same specimen was also included in a second study, on T cells of mothers and their children. That source notes: The study found slightly higher but non-significant overlap in related versus unrelated mother-child pairs.

This chain links TRBV29-1 with TRBJ2-2; D is perhaps TRBD1 (6 bases). Sequenced sample: blood. This receptor was taken from a girl aged 2 to 10 in good health. CDR3 protein: CSVESQGPGELFF. In DNA, the CDR3 is TGCAGCGTTGAAAGTCAGGGGCCCGGGGAGCTGTTTTTT.